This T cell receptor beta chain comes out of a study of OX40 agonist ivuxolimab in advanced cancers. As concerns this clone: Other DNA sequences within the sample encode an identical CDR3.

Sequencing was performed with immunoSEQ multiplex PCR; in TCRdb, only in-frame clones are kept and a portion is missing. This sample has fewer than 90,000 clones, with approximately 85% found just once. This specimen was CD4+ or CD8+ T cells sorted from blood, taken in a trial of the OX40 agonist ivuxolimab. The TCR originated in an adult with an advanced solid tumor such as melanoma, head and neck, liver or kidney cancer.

The CDR3 protein is CASSFSVNTEAFF. The CDR3 nucleotides are TGTGCCAGCAGTTTCTCAGTGAACACTGAAGCTTTCTTT. V and J are TRBV7-2 and TRBJ1-1; D is uncertain. Deletions cut 6 bases from V and 0 bases from J, with 8 bases between. The CDR3 is 13 amino acids. Germline-derived CDR1 and CDR2 are SGHTA and FQGNSA. Drawing the rest from reference TRBV7-2 and TRBJ1-1, the complete variable domain is GAGVSQSPSNKVTEKGKDVELRCDPISGHTALYWYRQSLGQGLEFLIYFQGNSAPDKSGLPSDRFSAERTGGSVSTLTIQRTQQEDSAVYLCASSFSVNTEAFFGQGTRLTVV.